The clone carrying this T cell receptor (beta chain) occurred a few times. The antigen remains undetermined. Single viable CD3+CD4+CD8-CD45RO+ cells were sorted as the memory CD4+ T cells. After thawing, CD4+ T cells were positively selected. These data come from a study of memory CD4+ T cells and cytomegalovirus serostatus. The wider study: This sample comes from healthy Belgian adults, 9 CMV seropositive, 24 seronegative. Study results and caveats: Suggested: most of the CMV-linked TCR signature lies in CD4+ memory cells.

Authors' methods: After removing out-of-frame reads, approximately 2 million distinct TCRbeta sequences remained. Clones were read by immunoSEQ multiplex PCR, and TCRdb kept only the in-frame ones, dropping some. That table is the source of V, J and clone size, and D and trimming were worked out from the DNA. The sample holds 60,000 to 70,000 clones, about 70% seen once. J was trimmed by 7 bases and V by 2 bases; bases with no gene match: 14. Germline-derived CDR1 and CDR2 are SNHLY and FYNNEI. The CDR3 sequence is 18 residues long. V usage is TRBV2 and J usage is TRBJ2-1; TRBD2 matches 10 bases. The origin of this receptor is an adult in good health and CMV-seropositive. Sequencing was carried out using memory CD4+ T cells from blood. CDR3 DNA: TGTGCCAGCAGTGAAAGGATAGTAGCGGGGGGCCGGAGGAATGAGCAGTTCTTC. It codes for CASSERIVAGGRRNEQFF.